Listed here are 5 T cell receptor beta chains from one sample, sequenced in a study of control samples from healthy donors and cancer patients (dated by TCRdb to 2019 to 2021). Library prep was done by the immunoSEQ multiplex PCR assay. TCRdb holds this immuneACCESS table with in-frame rearrangements only. Some clones are missing; in checked studies, unresolved V genes explain under half, and the rest has no known cause. In all, the sample holds approximately 90,000 clones, and more than 80% of those were seen once. Jointly, the top ten make up approximately 1.5% of the sample. Sequencing input: blood. Receptors originate from a woman in her twenties or thirties in good health.

This clone was seen only once. This sequence joins TRBV7-9 and TRBJ2-1; TRBD1 aligns across 9 bases. Per the germline V gene, CDR1 is SEHNR and CDR2 is FQNEAQ (reference sequence). V trimming: 4 bases; J trimming: 5 bases; junction bases outside the gene matches: 6. This CDR3 region has 15 residues. CDR3 sequence: CASSSGTGFDNEQFF. The CDR3 nucleotides read TGTGCCAGCAGCTCCGGGACAGGGTTCGACAATGAGCAGTTCTTC.

The chain combines TRBV19 with TRBJ1-2; TRBD1 aligns across 10 bases. Per germline, CDR1 LNHDA and CDR2 SQIVND (reference sequence). The CDR3 has 14 residues. V was clipped by 6 bases and J by 2 bases; unmatched bases: 3. The CDR3 loop reads CASRVTGGNYGYTF. In DNA form, the CDR3 reads TGTGCCAGTAGAGTGACAGGGGGCAACTATGGCTACACCTTC.

This chain links TRBV18 with TRBJ2-2; 7 bases match TRBD2. The CDR3 runs to 17 residues. The V segment lost 3 bases and the J segment 1 base; nucleotides outside the gene matches: 8. Germline assignment: CDR1 KGHSH and CDR2 LQKENI. This chain's CDR3 is CASSPPDGRRNTGELFF. Here the CDR3 DNA reads TGTGCCAGCTCACCTCCTGACGGGAGGAGGAACACCGGGGAGCTGTTTTTT.

The chain combines TRBV6-6 with TRBJ1-2; D unclear. The CDR3 loop spans 10 amino acids. Germline V gene lookup returns CDR1 MNHNY and CDR2 SVGAGI (reference sequence). V was pared by 2 bases and J by 8 bases, with 3 bases between. The CDR3 loop is CASSYGGYTF. In DNA, the CDR3 is TGTGCCAGCAGTTACGGCGGCTACACCTTC.

This chain joins TRBV29-1 and TRBJ1-1; no reliable D call. The CDR3 totals 14 residues. The germline V gene encodes CDR1 SQVTM and CDR2 ANQGSEA. The V and J ends lost 5 bases and 0 bases respectively, with 13 bases between them. The CDR3 region is CSVLVNFMNTEAFF. The CDR3, as DNA: TGCAGCGTTCTGGTTAACTTCATGAACACTGAAGCTTTCTTT.